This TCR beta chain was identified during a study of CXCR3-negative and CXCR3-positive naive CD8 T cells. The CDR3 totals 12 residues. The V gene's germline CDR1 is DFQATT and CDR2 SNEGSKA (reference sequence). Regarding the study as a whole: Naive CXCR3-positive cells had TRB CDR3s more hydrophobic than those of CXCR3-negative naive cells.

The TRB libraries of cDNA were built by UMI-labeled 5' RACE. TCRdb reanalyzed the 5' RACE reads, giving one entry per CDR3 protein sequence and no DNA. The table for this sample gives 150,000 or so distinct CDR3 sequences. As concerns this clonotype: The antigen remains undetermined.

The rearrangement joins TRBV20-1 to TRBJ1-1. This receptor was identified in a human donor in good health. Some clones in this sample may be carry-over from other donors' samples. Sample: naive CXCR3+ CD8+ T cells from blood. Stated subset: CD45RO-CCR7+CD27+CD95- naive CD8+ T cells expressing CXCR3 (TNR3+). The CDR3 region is CSARTGNTEAFF.